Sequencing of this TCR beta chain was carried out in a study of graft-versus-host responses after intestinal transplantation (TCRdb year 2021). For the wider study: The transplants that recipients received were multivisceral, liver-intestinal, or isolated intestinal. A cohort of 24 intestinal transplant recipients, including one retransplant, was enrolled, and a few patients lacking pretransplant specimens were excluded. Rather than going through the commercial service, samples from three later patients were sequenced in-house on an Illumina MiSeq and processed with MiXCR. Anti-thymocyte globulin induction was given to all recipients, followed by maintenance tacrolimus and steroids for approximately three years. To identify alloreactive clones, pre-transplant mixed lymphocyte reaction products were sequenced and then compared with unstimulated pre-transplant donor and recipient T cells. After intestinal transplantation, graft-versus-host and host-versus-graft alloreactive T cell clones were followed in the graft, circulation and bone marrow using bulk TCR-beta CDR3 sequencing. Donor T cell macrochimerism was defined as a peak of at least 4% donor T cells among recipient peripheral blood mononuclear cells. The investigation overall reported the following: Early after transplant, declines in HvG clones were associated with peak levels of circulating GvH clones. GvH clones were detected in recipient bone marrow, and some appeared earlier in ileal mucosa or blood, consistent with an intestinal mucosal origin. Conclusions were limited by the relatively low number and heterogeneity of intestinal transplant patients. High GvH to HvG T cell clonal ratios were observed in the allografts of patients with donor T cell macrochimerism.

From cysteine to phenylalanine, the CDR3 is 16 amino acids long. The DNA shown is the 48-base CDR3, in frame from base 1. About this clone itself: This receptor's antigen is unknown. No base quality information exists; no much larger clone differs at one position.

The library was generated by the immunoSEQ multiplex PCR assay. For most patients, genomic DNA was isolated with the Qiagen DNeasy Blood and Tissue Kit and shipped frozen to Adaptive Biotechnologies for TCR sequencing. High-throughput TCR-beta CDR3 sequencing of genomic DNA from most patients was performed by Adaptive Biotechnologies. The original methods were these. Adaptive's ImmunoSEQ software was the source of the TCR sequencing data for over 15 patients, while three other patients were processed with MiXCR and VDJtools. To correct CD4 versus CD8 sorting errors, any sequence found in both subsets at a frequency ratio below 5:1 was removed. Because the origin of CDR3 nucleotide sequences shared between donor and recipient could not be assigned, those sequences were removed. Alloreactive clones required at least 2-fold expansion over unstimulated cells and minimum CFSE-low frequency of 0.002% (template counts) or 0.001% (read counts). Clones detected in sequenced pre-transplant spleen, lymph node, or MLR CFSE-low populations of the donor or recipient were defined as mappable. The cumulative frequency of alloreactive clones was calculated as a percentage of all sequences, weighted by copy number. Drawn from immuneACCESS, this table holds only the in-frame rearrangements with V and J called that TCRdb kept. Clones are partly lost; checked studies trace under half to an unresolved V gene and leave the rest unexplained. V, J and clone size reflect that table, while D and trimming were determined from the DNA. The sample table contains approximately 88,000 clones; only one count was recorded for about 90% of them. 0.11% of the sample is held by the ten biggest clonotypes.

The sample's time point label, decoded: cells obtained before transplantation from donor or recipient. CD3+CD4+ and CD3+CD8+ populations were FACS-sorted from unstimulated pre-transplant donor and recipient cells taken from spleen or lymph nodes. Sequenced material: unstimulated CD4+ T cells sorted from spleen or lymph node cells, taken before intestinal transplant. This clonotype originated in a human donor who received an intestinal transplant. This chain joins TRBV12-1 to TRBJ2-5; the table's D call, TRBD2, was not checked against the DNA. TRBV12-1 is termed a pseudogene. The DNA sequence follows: TGTGCCAGCACGGGTCCTAGCGGGGGGGCCGGGGAGACCCAGTACTTC. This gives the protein CASTGPSGGAGETQYF.